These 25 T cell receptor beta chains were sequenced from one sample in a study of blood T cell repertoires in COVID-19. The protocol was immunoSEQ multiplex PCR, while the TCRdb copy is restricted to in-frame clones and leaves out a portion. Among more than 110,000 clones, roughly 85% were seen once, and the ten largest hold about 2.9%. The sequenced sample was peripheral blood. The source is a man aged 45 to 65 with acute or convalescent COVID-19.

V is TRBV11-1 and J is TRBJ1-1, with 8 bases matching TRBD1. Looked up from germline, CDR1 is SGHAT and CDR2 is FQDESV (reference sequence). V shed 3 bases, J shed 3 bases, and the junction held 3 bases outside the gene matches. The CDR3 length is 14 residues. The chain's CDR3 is CASSFVQGDTEAFF. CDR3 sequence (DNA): TGTGCCAGCAGCTTCGTACAGGGGGACACTGAAGCTTTCTTT.

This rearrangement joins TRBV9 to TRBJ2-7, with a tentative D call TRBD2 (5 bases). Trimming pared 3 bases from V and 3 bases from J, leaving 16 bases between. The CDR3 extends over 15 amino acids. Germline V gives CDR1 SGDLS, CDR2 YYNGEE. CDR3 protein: CASSAGIGVDYEQYF. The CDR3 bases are TGTGCCAGCAGCGCGGGGATTGGAGTTGACTACGAGCAGTACTTC.

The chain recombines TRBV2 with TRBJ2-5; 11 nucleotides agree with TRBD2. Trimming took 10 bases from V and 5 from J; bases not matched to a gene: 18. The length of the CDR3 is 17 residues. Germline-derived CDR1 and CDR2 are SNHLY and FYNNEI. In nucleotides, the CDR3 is TGTGCCAACTCTCGAGGCCTAGCGGGAGGTTCGATGGAGACCCAGTACTTC. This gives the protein CANSRGLAGGSMETQYF.

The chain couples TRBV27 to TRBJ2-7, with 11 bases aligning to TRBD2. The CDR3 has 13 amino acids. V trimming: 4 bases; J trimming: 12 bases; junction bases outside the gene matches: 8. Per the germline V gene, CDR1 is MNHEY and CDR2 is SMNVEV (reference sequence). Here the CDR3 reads CASSSHSGRGLYF. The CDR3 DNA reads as TGTGCCAGCAGTTCCCATAGCGGGAGGGGTCTGTACTTC.

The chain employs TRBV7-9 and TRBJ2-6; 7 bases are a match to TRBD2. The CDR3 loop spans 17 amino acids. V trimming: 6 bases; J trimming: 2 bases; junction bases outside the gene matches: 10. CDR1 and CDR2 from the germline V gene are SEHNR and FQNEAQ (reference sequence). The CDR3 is CASRPHPRGAGANVLTF. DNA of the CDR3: TGTGCCAGCAGGCCACATCCTCGGGGGGCTGGGGCCAACGTCCTGACTTTC.

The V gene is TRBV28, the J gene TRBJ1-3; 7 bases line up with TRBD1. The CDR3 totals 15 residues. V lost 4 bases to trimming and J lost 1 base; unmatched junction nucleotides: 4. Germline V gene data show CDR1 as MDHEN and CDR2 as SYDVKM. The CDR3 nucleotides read TGTGCCAGCAGTTCCCAGACAGGGTCTGGAAACACCATATATTTT. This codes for CASSSQTGSGNTIYF. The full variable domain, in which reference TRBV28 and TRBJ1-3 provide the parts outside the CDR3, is DVKVTQSSRYLVKRTGEKVFLECVQDMDHENMFWYRQDPGLGLRLIYFSYDVKMKEKGDIPEGYSVSREKKERFSLILESASTNQTSMYLCASSSQTGSGNTIYFGEGSWLTVV.

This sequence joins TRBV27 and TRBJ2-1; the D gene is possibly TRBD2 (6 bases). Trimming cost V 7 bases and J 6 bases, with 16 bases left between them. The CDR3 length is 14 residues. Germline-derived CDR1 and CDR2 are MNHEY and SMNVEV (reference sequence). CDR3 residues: CASTGDSFGNEQFF. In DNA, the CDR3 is TGTGCCAGCACCGGGGACTCGTTCGGCAATGAGCAGTTCTTC.

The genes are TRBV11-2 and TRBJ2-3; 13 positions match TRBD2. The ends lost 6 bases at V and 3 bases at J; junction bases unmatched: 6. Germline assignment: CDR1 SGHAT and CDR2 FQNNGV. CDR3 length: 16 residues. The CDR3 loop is CASRRTSGSGTDTQYF. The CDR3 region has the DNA TGTGCCAGCAGGCGGACTAGCGGGAGTGGGACAGATACGCAGTATTTT.

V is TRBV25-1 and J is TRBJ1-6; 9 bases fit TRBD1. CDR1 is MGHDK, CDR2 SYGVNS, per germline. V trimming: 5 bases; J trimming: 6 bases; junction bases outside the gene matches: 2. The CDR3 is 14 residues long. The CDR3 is CASSRDRVNSPLHF. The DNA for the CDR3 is TGTGCCAGCAGTAGGGACAGGGTTAATTCACCCCTCCACTTT.

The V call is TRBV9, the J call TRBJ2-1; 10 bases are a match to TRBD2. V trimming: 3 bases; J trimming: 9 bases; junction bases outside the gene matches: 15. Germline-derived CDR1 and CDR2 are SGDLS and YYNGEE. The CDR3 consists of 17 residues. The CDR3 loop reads CASSATPLAGERGEQFF. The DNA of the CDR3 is TGTGCCAGCAGCGCAACCCCCCTAGCGGGGGAGCGTGGTGAGCAGTTCTTC.

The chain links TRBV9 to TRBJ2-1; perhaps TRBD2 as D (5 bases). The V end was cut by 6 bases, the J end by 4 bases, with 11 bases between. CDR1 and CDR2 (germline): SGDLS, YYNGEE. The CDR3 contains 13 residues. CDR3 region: CASTPSGYNEQFF. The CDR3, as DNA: TGTGCCAGCACCCCGTCGGGGTACAATGAGCAGTTCTTC.

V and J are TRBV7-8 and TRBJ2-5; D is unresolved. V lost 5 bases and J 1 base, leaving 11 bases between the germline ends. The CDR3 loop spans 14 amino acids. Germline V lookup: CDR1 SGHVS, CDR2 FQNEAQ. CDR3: CASSPTRSQETQYF. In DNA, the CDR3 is TGTGCCAGCAGCCCCACTCGCTCCCAAGAGACCCAGTACTTC.

The CDR3 nucleotides are TGCGCCAGCAGCTTCCGTGGCAGTGATGCAACTAATGAAAAACTGTTTTTT. This codes for CASSFRGSDATNEKLFF. The rearrangement links TRBV5-1 to TRBJ1-4; no firm D call. Germline loops: CDR1 SGHRS, CDR2 YFSETQ. This CDR3 has 17 residues. Trimming took 2 bases from V and 0 from J, leaving 14 bases between them.

The CDR3 reads CASSYKGESNQPQHF. For the CDR3, the DNA is TGTGCCAGCAGTTACAAGGGGGAGAGCAATCAGCCCCAGCATTTT. This chain uses TRBV6-5 with TRBJ1-5; tentatively, D is TRBD1 (6 bases). V was cut by 2 bases and J by 1 base, with 9 bases left in between. Germline CDR1 and CDR2: MNHEY and SVGAGI. CDR3 size: 15 residues.

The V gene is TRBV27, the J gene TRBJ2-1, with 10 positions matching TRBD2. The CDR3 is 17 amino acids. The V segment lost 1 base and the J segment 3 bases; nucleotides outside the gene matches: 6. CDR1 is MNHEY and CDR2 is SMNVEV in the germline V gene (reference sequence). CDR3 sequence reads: CASSLLLAGVGYNEQFF. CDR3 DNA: TGTGCCAGCAGTTTATTGCTAGCGGGAGTTGGCTACAATGAGCAGTTCTTC.

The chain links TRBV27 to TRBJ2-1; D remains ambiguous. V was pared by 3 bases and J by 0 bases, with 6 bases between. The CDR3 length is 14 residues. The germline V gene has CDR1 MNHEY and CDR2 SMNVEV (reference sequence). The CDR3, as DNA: TGTGCCAGCAGTTTTACGGGCTCCTACAATGAGCAGTTCTTC. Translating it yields CASSFTGSYNEQFF.

CDR3 DNA sequence: TGTGCCAGCAGCAACCCAAACACAGGGGGCAGCGGCTACACCTTC. It encodes CASSNPNTGGSGYTF. This chain uses TRBV9 with TRBJ1-2; 9 bases fit TRBD1. The CDR3 has 15 amino acids. V shed 4 bases, J shed 8 bases, and the junction held 12 bases outside the gene matches. Per the germline V gene, CDR1 is SGDLS and CDR2 is YYNGEE.

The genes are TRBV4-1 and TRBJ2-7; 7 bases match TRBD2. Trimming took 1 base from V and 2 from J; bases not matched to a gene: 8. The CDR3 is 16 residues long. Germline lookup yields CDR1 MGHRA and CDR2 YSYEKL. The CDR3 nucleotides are TGCGCCAGCAGCCAAGTCTGGACTAGAGGTCCCTACGAGCAGTACTTC. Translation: CASSQVWTRGPYEQYF.

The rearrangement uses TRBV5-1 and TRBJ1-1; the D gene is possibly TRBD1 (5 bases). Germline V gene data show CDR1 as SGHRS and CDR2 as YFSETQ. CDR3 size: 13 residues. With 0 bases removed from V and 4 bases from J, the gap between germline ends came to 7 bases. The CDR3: CASSLGQFTEAFF. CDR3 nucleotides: TGCGCCAGCAGCTTGGGACAGTTCACTGAAGCTTTCTTT.

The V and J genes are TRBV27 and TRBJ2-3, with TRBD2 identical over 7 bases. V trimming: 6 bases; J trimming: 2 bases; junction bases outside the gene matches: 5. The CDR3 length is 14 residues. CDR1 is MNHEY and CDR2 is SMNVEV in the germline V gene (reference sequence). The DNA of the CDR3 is TGTGCCAGCAGGTCAAGCGGGGCCACAGATACGCAGTATTTT. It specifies CASRSSGATDTQYF.

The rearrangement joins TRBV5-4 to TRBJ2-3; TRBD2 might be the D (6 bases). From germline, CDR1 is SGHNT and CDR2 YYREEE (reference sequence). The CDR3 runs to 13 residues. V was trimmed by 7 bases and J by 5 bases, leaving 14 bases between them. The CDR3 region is CASGVPRGDTQYF. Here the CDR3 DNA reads TGTGCCAGCGGGGTGCCGCGGGGAGATACGCAGTATTTT.

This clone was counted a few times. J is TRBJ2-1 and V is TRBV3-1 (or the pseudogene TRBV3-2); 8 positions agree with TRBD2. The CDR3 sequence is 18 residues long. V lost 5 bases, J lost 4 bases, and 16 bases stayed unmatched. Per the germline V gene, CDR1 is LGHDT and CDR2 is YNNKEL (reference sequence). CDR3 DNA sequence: TGTGCCAGCAGCTATGGTAAGAATGAGCGGGAGCAGTACAATGAGCAGTTCTTC. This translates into CASSYGKNEREQYNEQFF.

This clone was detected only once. This chain's CDR3 is CSVELRQGPYEQYF. The CDR3 DNA sequence: TGCAGCGTTGAACTGAGACAGGGTCCCTACGAGCAGTACTTC. The rearrangement uses TRBV29-1 and TRBJ2-7; TRBD1 matches 7 bases. Germline trimming cut 2 bases from V and 2 bases from J; bases unmatched to any gene: 6. The CDR3 totals 14 residues. From germline, CDR1 is SQVTM and CDR2 ANQGSEA.

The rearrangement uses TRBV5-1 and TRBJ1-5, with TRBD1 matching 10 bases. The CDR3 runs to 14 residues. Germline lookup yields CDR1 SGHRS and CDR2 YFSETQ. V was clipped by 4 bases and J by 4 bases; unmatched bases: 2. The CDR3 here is CASSPGQGNQPQHF. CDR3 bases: TGCGCCAGCAGCCCGGGACAGGGGAATCAGCCCCAGCATTTT.

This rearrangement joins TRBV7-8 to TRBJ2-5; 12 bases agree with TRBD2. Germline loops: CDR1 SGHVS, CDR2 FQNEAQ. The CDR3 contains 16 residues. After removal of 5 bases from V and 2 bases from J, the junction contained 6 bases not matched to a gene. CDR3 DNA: TGTGCCAGCAGCGCCAGACTAGCGGGGGAGCAAGAGACCCAGTACTTC. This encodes CASSARLAGEQETQYF. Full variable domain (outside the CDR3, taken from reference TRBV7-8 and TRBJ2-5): GAGVSQSPRYKVAKRGQDVALRCDPISGHVSLFWYQQALGQGPEFLTYFQNEAQLDKSGLPSDRFFAERPEGSVSTLKIQRTQQEDSAVYLCASSARLAGEQETQYFGPGTRLLVL.